This T cell receptor beta chain is drawn from a study of blood T cell repertoires in COVID-19. Study in general: The United States, Italy and Spain supplied acute and convalescent COVID-19 samples. Sources were T cells, B-cell-depleted T cells, or PBMCs; the material itself was cDNA or gDNA.

Authors' methods: Estimation of nucleated cell counts relied on the amplification of reference gene primers. Generated by immunoSEQ multiplex PCR, the TCRdb table keeps only in-frame clones and is missing some. The DNA was the basis for D and trimming; V, J and clone size are from that table. The data show tens of thousands of clones, roughly nine tenths seen once. The CDR3 has 16 amino acids. Germline V lookup: CDR1 LNHDA, CDR2 SQIVND (reference sequence). Trimming took 6 bases from V and 4 from J; bases not matched to a gene: 11. Sequencing was performed on peripheral blood. The chain recombines TRBV19 with TRBJ2-3; 9 bases fit TRBD2. The source of this sequence is a woman in her 70s with active COVID-19. The CDR3 sequence: CASSRTRGRGSDTQYF. CDR3 DNA sequence: TGTGCCAGTAGCCGGACACGCGGGAGGGGGTCAGATACGCAGTATTTT.